This TCR beta chain was identified in a study of blood T cell repertoires in COVID-19. Study information: Italy, Spain and the United States were the sources of the convalescent and acute COVID-19 samples. The cDNA or gDNA used as material had been derived from T cells, B-cell-depleted T cells, or PBMCs.

Produced via immunoSEQ multiplex PCR; TCRdb's table is partial and in-frame only. The repertoire holds 300,000 to 350,000 clones, with around 89% as singletons. Everyone who took part was about 18 to 90 years old, and they came from about two dozen US areas. Researchers sorted participants into cohorts using their self-reported clinical history. The germline V gene has CDR1 MNHEY and CDR2 SMNVEV (reference sequence). The CDR3 runs to 11 residues. This TCR was recovered from a young woman with acute COVID-19. What was sequenced was PBMCs or T cells enriched from blood (not recorded which). The chain has TRBV27 and TRBJ1-1; D possibly corresponds to TRBD1 (5 bases). In nucleotides, the CDR3 is TGTGCTGCCGCAGGGAAGACTGAAGCTTTCTTT. It yields the protein CAAAGKTEAFF.